Here is one T cell receptor beta chain with its context. The data were produced by immunoSEQ multiplex PCR, yet TCRdb's version contains in-frame clones alone and is incomplete. Of 400,000 to 500,000 clones in the sample, approximately 90% are singletons; the top ten hold 5% to 7%. V was trimmed by 7 bases and J by 4 bases, leaving 20 bases between them. CDR3 size: 15 residues. Germline CDR1 SGHVS, CDR2 FQNEAQ. This sample is part of a study of control samples from healthy donors and cancer patients. The TCR originated in a man in his forties with head and neck cancer. V is TRBV7-8 and J is TRBJ2-7; D unresolved. The sample comprised PBMCs. CDR3 sequence reads: CASNTPGGSGYEQYF. The CDR3 nucleotides are TGTGCCAGCAACACCCCGGGTGGATCAGGATACGAGCAGTACTTC.